These T cell receptor beta chains were read from a single sample in a study of blood T cell repertoires in COVID-19. The assay was immunoSEQ multiplex PCR, and TCRdb's table has in-frame clones only and misses some. The table has almost 400,000 clones, 85% to 90% seen once. Specimen: PBMCs or T cells enriched from blood (not recorded which). The receptor set was obtained from a woman in her 30s who had recovered from COVID-19. CDR3s include the opening cysteine and the closing phenylalanine or tryptophan. The order of the fields is J gene, clone size, V gene, CDR3 protein. Expanded clones get a size class; other rows say once, few or many, or leave the size out.

TRBJ1-1 | . | TRBV7-8 | CASSARGQGSTEAFF
TRBJ2-5 | . | TRBV5-1 | CASSFVSRQETQYF
TRBJ1-4 | . | TRBV4-3 | CASSQGGSWGTNEKLFF
TRBJ2-7 | many | TRBV5-1 | CASSLEGGPAYEQYF
TRBJ1-6 | . | TRBV4-2 | CASSQGGLGSYNSPLHF
TRBJ2-3 | . | TRBV5-4 | CASSLGGSTDTQYF
TRBJ1-1 | . | TRBV11-2 | CASSSRGSTEAFF
TRBJ1-3 | . | TRBV5-3 | CARVPPEGSGNTIYF
TRBJ2-7 | . | TRBV28 | CASSYRDISSYEQYF
TRBJ1-2 | . | TRBV19 | CASRLTGKGYGYTF
TRBJ2-7 | . | TRBV9 | CASSVAASSYEQYF
TRBJ2-3 | . | TRBV7-9 | CASSLGGIVTDTQYF
TRBJ1-1 | . | TRBV19 | CASSIQVSGAEAFF
TRBJ1-5 | . | TRBV4-1 | CASSQERGNQPQHF
TRBJ2-7 | . | TRBV11-2 | CASSLAGRGTYEQYF
TRBJ1-2 | . | TRBV2 | CASKLLDYGYTF
TRBJ2-7 | . | TRBV5-1 | CASSLSVGNYEQYF
TRBJ1-3 | once | TRBV5-4 | CASSLPGGNTIYF
TRBJ1-3 | . | TRBV28 | CASSLKHWGVGGNTIYF
TRBJ2-7 | . | TRBV5-5 | CASSPGHGLYEQYF
TRBJ2-2 | . | TRBV18 | CASSPGGRPLNTGELFF
TRBJ1-2 | . | TRBV19 | CASRRPGTVRNYGYTF
TRBJ2-3 | . | TRBV7-9 | CASSPPRLRTGVSDTQYF
TRBJ2-1 | . | TRBV7-6 | CASSLIPLAGNYNEQFF
TRBJ1-6 | once | TRBV2 | CASSGLGQAFGSPLHF
TRBJ1-1 | . | TRBV27 | CASRPTAGMNTEAFF
TRBJ1-1 | . | TRBV19 | CASNRGQANTEAFF
TRBJ2-3 | . | TRBV6-4 | CASSASAGSTDTQYF
TRBJ1-5 | once | TRBV30 | CAVGGEYNQPQHF
TRBJ1-4 | . | TRBV7-2 | CASTPTEAFYEKLFF
TRBJ2-7 | . | TRBV11-1 | CATGTGGSWEQYF
TRBJ1-1 | once | TRBV7-2 | CASSPPRAGEAFF
TRBJ2-5 | . | TRBV5-1 | CASSLTGVQETQYF
TRBJ1-1 | . | TRBV18 | CASSPGQGIVENTEAFF
TRBJ2-7 | . | TRBV5-4 | CASSFSPDFSYEQYF
TRBJ1-2 | . | TRBV27 | CASSLSMTGGSYGYTF
TRBJ2-5 | . | TRBV30 | CAWSKSLPRETQYF
TRBJ1-1 | once | TRBV5-1 | CASSLGQGVTTEAFF
TRBJ2-3 | . | TRBV6-2/TRBV6-3 | CASSYADRYRQYF
TRBJ2-1 | few | TRBV27 | CASSKQGAGTSNEQFF